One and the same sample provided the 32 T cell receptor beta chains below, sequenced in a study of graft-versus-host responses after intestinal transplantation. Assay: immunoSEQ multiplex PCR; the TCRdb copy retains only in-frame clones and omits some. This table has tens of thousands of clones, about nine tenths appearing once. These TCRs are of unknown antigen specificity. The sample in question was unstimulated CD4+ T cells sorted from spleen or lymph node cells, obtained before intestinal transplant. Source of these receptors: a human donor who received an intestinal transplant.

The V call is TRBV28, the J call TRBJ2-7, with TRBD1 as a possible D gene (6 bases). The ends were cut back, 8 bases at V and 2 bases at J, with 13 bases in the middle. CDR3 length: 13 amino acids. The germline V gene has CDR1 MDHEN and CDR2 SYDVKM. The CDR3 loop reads CASAPGTTYEQYF. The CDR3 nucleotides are TGTGCCAGCGCCCCCGGGACAACCTACGAGCAGTACTTC.

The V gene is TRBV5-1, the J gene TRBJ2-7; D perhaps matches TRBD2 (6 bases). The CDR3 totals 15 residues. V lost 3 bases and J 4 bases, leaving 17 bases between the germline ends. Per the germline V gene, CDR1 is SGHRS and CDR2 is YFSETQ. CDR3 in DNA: TGCGCCAGCAGCTATTCGGGAGTTGGGGGTTACGAGCAGTACTTC. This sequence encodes CASSYSGVGGYEQYF.

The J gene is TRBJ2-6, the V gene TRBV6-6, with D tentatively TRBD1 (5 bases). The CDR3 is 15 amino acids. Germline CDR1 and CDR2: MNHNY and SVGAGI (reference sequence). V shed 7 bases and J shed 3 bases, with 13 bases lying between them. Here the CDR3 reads CASNYAGLGANVLTF. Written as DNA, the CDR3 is TGTGCCAGCAACTACGCAGGGCTTGGGGCCAACGTCCTGACTTTC.

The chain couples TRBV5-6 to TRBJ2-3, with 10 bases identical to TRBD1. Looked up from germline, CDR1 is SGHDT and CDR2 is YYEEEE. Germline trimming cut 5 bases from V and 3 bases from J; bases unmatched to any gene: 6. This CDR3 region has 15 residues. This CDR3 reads CASSLRTGGTDTQYF. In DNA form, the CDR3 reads TGTGCCAGCAGTTTACGGACAGGGGGGACAGATACGCAGTATTTT.

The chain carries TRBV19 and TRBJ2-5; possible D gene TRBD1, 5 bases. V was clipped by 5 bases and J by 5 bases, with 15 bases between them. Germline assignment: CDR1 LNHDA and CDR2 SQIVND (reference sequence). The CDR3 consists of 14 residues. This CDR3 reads CASSVSATGETQYF. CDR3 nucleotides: TGTGCCAGTAGTGTCTCGGCTACAGGTGAGACCCAGTACTTC.

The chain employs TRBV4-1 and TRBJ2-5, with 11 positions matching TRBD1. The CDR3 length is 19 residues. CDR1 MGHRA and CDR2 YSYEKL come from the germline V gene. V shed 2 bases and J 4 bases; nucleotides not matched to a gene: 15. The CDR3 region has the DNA TGCGCCAGCAGCCAACCCCCGGGGGGGACAGGGGGGGTTTCAGAGACCCAGTACTTC. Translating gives CASSQPPGGTGGVSETQYF.

CDR3 protein: CASSFARADTQYF. DNA of the CDR3: TGTGCCAGCAGCTTCGCCAGGGCGGATACGCAGTATTTT. The genes are TRBV7-2 and TRBJ2-3, with D perhaps matching TRBD1 (5 bases). The CDR3 covers 13 residues. Germline lookup yields CDR1 SGHTA and CDR2 FQGNSA. The V gene lost 3 bases and the J gene lost 6 bases, with 10 bases spanning the gap.

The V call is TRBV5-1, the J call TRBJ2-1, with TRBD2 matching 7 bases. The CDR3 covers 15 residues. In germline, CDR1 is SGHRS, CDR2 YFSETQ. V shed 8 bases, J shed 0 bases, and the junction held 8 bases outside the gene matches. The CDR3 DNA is TGCGCCAGTATTGCTAGCGGACCCTCCTACAATGAGCAGTTCTTC. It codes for CASIASGPSYNEQFF.

The chain's CDR3 is CASSLTENYGYTF. Written as DNA, the CDR3 is TGTGCCAGCAGTTTAACAGAGAACTATGGCTACACCTTC. The chain is built from TRBV28 and TRBJ1-2; D not resolved. The germline gives CDR1 MDHEN, CDR2 SYDVKM. The V end lost 2 bases, the J end lost 2 bases, and 6 bases lay between the germline ends. The length of the CDR3 is 13 residues.

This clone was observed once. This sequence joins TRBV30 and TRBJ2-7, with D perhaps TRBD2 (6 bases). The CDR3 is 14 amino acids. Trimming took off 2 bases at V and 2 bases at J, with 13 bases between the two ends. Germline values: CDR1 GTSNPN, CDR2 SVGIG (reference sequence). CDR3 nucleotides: TGTGCCTGGAGTCCGGGACGGAGGGCCTACGAGCAGTACTTC. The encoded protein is CAWSPGRRAYEQYF.

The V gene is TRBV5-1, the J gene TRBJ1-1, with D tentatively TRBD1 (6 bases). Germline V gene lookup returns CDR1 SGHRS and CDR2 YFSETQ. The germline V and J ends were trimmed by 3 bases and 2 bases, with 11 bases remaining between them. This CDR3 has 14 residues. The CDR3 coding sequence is TGCGCCAGCAGCTCCGACAGGACTAACACTGAAGCTTTCTTT. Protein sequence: CASSSDRTNTEAFF. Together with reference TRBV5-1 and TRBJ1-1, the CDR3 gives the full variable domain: KAGVTQTPRYLIKTRGQQVTLSCSPISGHRSVSWYQQTPGQGLQFLFEYFSETQRNKGNFPGRFSGRQFSNSRSEMNVSTLELGDSALYLCASSSDRTNTEAFFGQGTRLTVV.

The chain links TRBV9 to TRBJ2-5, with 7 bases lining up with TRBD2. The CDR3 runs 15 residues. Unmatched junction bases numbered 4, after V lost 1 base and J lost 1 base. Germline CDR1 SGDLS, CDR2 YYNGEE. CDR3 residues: CASSVTGTTQETQYF. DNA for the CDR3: TGTGCCAGCAGCGTAACCGGGACTACCCAAGAGACCCAGTACTTC. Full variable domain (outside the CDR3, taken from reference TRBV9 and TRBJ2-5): DSGVTQTPKHLITATGQRVTLRCSPRSGDLSVYWYQQSLDQGLQFLIQYYNGEERAKGNILERFSAQQFPDLHSELNLSSLELGDSALYFCASSVTGTTQETQYFGPGTRLLVL.

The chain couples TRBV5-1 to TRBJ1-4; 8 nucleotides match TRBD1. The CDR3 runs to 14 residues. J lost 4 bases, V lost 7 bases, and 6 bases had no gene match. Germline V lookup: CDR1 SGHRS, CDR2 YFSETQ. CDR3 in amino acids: CASSTGEGNEKLFF. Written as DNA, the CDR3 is TGCGCCAGCTCGACAGGGGAGGGTAATGAAAAACTGTTTTTT.

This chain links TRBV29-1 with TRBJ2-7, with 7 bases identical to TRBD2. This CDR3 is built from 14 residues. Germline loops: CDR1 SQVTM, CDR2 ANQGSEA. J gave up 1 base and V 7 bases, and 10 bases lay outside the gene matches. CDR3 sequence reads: CSGRSGDGSYEQYF. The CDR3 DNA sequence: TGCAGCGGTAGGAGCGGGGACGGGTCCTACGAGCAGTACTTC.

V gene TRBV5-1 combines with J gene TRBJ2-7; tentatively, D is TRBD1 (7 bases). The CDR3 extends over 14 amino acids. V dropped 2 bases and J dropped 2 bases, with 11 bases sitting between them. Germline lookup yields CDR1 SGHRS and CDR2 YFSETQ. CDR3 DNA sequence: TGCGCCAGCAGCTTTCAGGGGGGCACCTACGAGCAGTACTTC. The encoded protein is CASSFQGGTYEQYF. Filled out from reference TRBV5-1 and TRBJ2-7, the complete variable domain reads KAGVTQTPRYLIKTRGQQVTLSCSPISGHRSVSWYQQTPGQGLQFLFEYFSETQRNKGNFPGRFSGRQFSNSRSEMNVSTLELGDSALYLCASSFQGGTYEQYFGPGTRLTVT.

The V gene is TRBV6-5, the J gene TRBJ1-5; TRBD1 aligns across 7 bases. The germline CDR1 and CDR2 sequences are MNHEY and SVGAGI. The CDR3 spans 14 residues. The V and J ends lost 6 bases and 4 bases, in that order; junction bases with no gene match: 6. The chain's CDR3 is CASRTGTVNQPQHF. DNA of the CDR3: TGTGCCAGCAGGACCGGGACAGTAAATCAGCCCCAGCATTTT.

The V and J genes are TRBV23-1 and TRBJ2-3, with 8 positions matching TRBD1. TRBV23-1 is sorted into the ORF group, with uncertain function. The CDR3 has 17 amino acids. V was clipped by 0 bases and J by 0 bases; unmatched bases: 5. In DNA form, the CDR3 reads TGCGCCAGCAGTCAATCACGCAGGGGGCGCAGCACAGATACGCAGTATTTT. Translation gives CASSQSRRGRSTDTQYF.

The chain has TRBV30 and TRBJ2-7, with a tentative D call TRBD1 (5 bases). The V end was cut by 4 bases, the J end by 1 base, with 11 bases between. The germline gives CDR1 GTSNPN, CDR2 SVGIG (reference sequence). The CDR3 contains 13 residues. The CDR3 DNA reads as TGTGCCTGGACAGGGTCCCATTCCTACGAGCAGTACTTC. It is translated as CAWTGSHSYEQYF.

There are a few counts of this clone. The chain's CDR3 is CASSLSRDRVGEQYF. The CDR3 nucleotides read TGTGCCAGCAGCCTCTCCCGGGACAGGGTGGGCGAGCAGTACTTC. This chain connects TRBV6-5 to TRBJ2-5; 9 bases align to TRBD1. TRBJ2-7 matches the DNA end more closely, so the J call is doubtful. CDR3 size: 15 residues. Germline loops: CDR1 MNHEY, CDR2 SVGAGI.

The CDR3 is CASLPGGDYEQYF. The CDR3 DNA follows: TGCGCCAGCTTACCGGGGGGGGACTACGAGCAGTACTTC. The chain uses TRBV23-1 and TRBJ2-7; TRBD2 matches 8 bases. TRBV23-1 is filed as an ORF, its function uncertain. The ends lost 8 bases at V and 3 bases at J; junction bases unmatched: 6. The CDR3 sequence is 13 residues long.

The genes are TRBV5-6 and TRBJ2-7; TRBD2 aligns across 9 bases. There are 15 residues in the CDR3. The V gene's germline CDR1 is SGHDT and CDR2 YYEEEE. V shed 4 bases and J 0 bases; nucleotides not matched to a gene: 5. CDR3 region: CASSRGLASSYEQYF. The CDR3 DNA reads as TGTGCCAGCAGCCGGGGACTAGCAAGCTCCTACGAGCAGTACTTC.

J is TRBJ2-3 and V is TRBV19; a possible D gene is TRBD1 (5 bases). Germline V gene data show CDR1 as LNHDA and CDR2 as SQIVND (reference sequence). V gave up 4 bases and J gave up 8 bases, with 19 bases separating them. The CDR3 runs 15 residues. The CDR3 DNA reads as TGTGCCAGTAGTACGACAGTGACCCCTGGCGTTACGCAGTATTTT. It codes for CASSTTVTPGVTQYF.

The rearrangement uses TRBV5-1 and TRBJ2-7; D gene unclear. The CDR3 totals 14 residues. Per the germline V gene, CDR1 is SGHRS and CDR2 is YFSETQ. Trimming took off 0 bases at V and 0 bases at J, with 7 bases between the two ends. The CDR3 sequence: CASSLAGNSYEQYF. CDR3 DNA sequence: TGCGCCAGCAGCTTGGCCGGCAACTCCTACGAGCAGTACTTC. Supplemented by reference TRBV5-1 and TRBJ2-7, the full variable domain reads KAGVTQTPRYLIKTRGQQVTLSCSPISGHRSVSWYQQTPGQGLQFLFEYFSETQRNKGNFPGRFSGRQFSNSRSEMNVSTLELGDSALYLCASSLAGNSYEQYFGPGTRLTVT.

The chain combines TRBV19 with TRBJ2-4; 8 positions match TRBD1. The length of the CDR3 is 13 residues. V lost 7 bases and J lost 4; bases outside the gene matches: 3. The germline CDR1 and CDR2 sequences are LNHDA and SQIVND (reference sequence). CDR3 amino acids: CASTRQGKNIQYF. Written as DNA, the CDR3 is TGTGCCAGTACCAGACAGGGGAAAAACATTCAGTACTTC.

CDR3 sequence reads: CASSDMVVARSGANVLTF. The CDR3, as DNA: TGTGCCAGCAGTGATATGGTTGTCGCGCGGTCTGGGGCCAACGTCCTGACTTTC. This chain connects TRBV2 to TRBJ2-6; no clear D gene. CDR1 is SNHLY, CDR2 FYNNEI, per germline. Trimming removed 3 bases at V and 1 base at J, with 16 bases between. There are 18 residues in the CDR3.

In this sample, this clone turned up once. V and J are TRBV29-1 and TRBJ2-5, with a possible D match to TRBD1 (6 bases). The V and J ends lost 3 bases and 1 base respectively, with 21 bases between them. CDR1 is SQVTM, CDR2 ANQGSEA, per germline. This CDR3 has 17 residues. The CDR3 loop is CSVDAGADTGFQETQYF. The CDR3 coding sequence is TGCAGCGTTGACGCAGGGGCGGACACAGGGTTCCAAGAGACCCAGTACTTC.

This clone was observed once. The CDR3 here is CASSQVLLAPQETQYF. In nucleotides, the CDR3 is TGCGCCAGCAGCCAAGTTCTGTTGGCGCCCCAAGAGACCCAGTACTTC. The chain combines TRBV4-3 with TRBJ2-5; no reliable D call. Germline CDR1 is LGHNA and CDR2 is YSLEER. The CDR3 covers 16 residues. Between the trimmed V and J ends, which lost 1 base and 1 base, there was a span of 13 bases.

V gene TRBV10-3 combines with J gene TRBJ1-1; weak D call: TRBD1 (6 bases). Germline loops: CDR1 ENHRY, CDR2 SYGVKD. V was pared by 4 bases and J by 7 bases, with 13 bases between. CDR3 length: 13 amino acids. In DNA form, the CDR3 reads TGTGCCATCAGTGTGGAGGGGGGCTTTGAAGCTTTCTTT. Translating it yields CAISVEGGFEAFF.

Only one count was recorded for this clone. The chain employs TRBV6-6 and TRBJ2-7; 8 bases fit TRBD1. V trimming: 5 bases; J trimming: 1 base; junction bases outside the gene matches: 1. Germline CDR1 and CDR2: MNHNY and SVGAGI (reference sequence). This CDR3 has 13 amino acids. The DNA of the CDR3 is TGTGCCAGCAGTAGGGACAGGTCCTACGAGCAGTACTTC. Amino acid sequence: CASSRDRSYEQYF.

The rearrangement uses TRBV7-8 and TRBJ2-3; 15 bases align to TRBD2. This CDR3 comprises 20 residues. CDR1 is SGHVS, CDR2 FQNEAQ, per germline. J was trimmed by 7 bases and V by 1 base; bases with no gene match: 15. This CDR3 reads CASSLDWFSTGLAGGHTQYF. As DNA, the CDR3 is TGTGCCAGCAGCTTAGATTGGTTTTCTACGGGACTAGCGGGAGGTCATACGCAGTATTTT.

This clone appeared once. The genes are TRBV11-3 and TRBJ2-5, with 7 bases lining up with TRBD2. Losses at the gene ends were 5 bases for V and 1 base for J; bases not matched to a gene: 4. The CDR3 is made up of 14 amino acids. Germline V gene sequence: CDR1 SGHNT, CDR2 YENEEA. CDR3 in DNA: TGTGCCAGCAGCCCGGGGGGTATCCAAGAGACCCAGTACTTC. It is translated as CASSPGGIQETQYF.

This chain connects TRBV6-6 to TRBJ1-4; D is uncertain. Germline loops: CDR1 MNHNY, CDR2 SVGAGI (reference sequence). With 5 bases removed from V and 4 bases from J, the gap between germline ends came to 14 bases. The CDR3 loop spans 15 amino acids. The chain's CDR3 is CASSTLWQDNEKLFF. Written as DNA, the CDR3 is TGTGCCAGCAGTACCCTTTGGCAGGATAATGAAAAACTGTTTTTT.